These T cell receptor beta chains were read from a single sample in a study of CD8+CD57+ T cells in acquired aplastic anemia. TCRdb itself ran the reads through MiXCR, one entry per CDR3 protein. The sample has 250,000 to 350,000 distinct CDR3 sequences; around 60% are singletons. Specimen: sorted CD4+, CD8+, or CD8+CD57+ T cells (not recorded which) from PBMCs. These receptors all come from a human donor with severe aplastic anemia or a healthy control (not recorded which). The CDR3 runs from the conserved cysteine through the conserved F or W. D genes are given only for firm matches. Expanded clones get a size class; other rows say once, few or many, or leave the size out.

J,V,D,size,CDR3,DNA
TRBJ2-7,TRBV6-5,.,many,CASSPLRRGGYEQYF,TGTGCCAGCAGCCCGCTCAGGAGGGGTGGCTACGAGCAGTACTTC
TRBJ2-5,TRBV9,.,.,CASSVGWEDQPQYF,TGTGCCAGCAGCGTAGGGTGGGAGGATCAGCCCCAGTACTTC
TRBJ2-7,TRBV2,TRBD2,.,CASSEAREGEQYF,TGTGCCAGCAGTGAAGCGCGGGAGGGCGAGCAGTACTTC
TRBJ1-4,TRBV18,.,few,CASSPLGQSTGKLFF,TGTGCCAGCTCACCCCTCGGACAGTCAACTGGGAAACTGTTTTTT
TRBJ2-5,TRBV10-3,.,few,CAIRTVGQETQYF,TGTGCCATCAGGACAGTGGGGCAAGAGACCCAGTACTTC
TRBJ1-1,TRBV19,.,.,CASSYSRGRHTEAFF,TGTGCCAGTAGCTACTCACGGGGGCGCCACACTGAAGCTTTCTTT
TRBJ1-6,TRBV7-3,TRBD1,.,CASSERRGQNSPLHF,TGTGCCAGCAGTGAGAGGAGGGGGCAGAATTCACCCCTCCACTTT
TRBJ2-7,TRBV19,.,.,CASSLNRLSDQYF,TGTGCCAGTAGTTTAAACAGGCTGTCCGACCAGTACTTC
TRBJ2-7,TRBV9,.,.,CASSGPGRGLDEQYF,TGTGCCAGCAGCGGACCGGGACGGGGACTTGACGAGCAGTACTTC
TRBJ2-7,TRBV7-9,.,.,CASSLGLGNSYEQYF,TGTGCCAGCAGCTTAGGTCTGGGCAATTCCTACGAGCAGTACTTC
TRBJ2-3,TRBV20-1,.,many,CSARDKGAADTQYF,TGCAGTGCTAGAGATAAAGGCGCGGCAGATACGCAGTATTTT
TRBJ1-5,TRBV6-6,.,many,CASSHQDSRGQPQHF,TGTGCCAGCAGCCACCAAGACTCCCGAGGGCAGCCCCAGCATTTT
TRBJ2-7,TRBV7-6,.,few,CASSYTGGEQYF,TGTGCCAGCAGCTACACCGGCGGCGAGCAGTACTTC
TRBJ2-2,TRBV7-3,.,.,CASSLDLGGELFF,TGTGCCAGCAGCTTAGATCTTGGCGGGGAGCTGTTTTTT
TRBJ2-7,TRBV11-2,.,.,CASSLSRYEQYF,TGTGCCAGCAGCTTGAGTCGGTACGAGCAGTACTTC
TRBJ2-5,TRBV20-1,TRBD2,many,CSAQTSPQETQYF,TGCAGTGCTCAGACTAGCCCCCAAGAGACCCAGTACTTC
TRBJ2-3,TRBV24-1,TRBD1,.,CATSRGQGSDTQYF,TGTGCCACCAGTCGAGGACAGGGGTCAGATACGCAGTACTTT
TRBJ2-1,TRBV24-1,TRBD2,.,CATSDSLLQRGSAEQFF,TGTGCCACCAGTGATTCCTTGCTTCAGCGGGGGAGCGCTGAGCAGTTCTTC
TRBJ2-5,TRBV5-6,TRBD1,few,CASSLGDRGRETQYF,TGTGCCAGCAGCTTGGGGGACAGGGGCCGGGAGACCCAGTACTTC
TRBJ2-5,TRBV6-4,TRBD2,medium-sized,CASSEGLESETQYF,TGTGCCAGCAGCGAGGGACTAGAGTCAGAGACCCAGTACTTC
TRBJ2-3,TRBV4-2,.,.,CASSQEWRSLGTDTQYF,TGTGCCAGCAGCCAAGAATGGCGGTCGCTTGGCACAGATACGCAGTATTTT
TRBJ2-3,TRBV9,.,.,CASSVDMATRTTDTRYF,TGTGCCAGCAGCGTAGATATGGCTACCCGGACCACAGATACGCGGTATTTT
TRBJ2-3,TRBV5-1,.,.,CASSLSGAGGTDTQYF,TGCGCCAGCAGCTTGTCCGGGGCTGGGGGCACAGATACGCAGTATTTT
TRBJ1-5,TRBV28,.,.,CASSSFQGLTQPQHF,TGTGCCAGCAGTTCCTTCCAGGGGTTAACCCAGCCCCAGCATTTT